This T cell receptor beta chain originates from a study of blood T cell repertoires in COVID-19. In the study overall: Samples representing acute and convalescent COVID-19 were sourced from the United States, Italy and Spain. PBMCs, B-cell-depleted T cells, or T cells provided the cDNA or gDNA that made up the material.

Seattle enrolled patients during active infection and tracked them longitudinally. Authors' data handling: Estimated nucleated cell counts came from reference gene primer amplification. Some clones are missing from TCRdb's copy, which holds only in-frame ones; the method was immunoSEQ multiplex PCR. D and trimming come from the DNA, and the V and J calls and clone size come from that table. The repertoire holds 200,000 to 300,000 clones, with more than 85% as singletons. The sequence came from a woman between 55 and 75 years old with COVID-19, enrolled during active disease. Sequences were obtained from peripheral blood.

The DNA of the CDR3 is TGTGCCAGCTCCATATTCGGGGGGACAGGGCGTGAAAAACTGTTTTTT. It translates to CASSIFGGTGREKLFF. The J gene is TRBJ1-4, the V gene TRBV27; TRBD1 matches 9 bases. The CDR3 covers 16 residues. The germline gives CDR1 MNHEY, CDR2 SMNVEV (reference sequence). V lost 8 bases and J lost 7; bases outside the gene matches: 14.